This T cell receptor beta chain is drawn from a study of CD8+ T cells in alopecia areata (dated by TCRdb to 2017 to 2018). At the level of the whole study: Treated patients were enrolled in an open-label pilot trial of oral tofacitinib at 5 to 10 mg twice daily for moderate-to-severe alopecia areata. Patients received tofacitinib for 6 to 18 months and were then followed off drug for 6 months to check for delayed response and recurrence. In both human patients and the C3H/HeJ mouse model, the study applied high-throughput TCRbeta sequencing to look at T cell clonal expansion in alopecia areata. In humans, TCRbeta sequencing was performed on scalp tissue and on sorted CD4+ and CD8+ peripheral blood T cells from healthy controls and from patients with patchy or totalis/universalis alopecia areata. Biopsies were taken from tofacitinib-treated patients at baseline and again at 4 and 24 weeks into treatment, and several of those patients also had a later scalp biopsy. Scalp clonality was compared among normal scalp (n=4), patchy alopecia areata scalp (n=8), and alopecia totalis/universalis scalp (n=8). RNA was extracted with the PAXgene miRNA kit for fixed scalp, the miRNeasy kit for PBMCs, and the RNeasy kit for mouse skin. For the treated patients, the SALT score, which quantifies what percentage of scalp surface area is affected, served as the measure of disease severity. TCRbeta CDR3 regions were amplified by immunoSEQ multiplex PCR with 35 Vbeta forward and 13 Jbeta reverse primers.

With respect to this clone: Its antigen specificity is not known. No clone much larger than this one lies a single base away; base qualities are absent.

The sample's treatment or condition label is to be understood as: oral pan-JAK inhibitor, 5-10 mg twice daily. Lesional scalp punch biopsies and peripheral blood were obtained from alopecia areata patients. PBMCs were isolated by density centrifugation and stained for CD3, CD4 and CD8, after which CD4+ and CD8+ T cells were sorted on a FACSAria. Cut back by 1 base and 6 bases, the V and J ends lie 12 bases apart. CDR1 is given as SGHRS and CDR2 as YFSETQ, both from the germline V gene. The CDR3 measures 14 amino acids from cysteine to phenylalanine. Of all the DNA, just the CDR3 is kept, 42 bases in frame from base 1. Library construction relied on the immunoSEQ multiplex PCR assay. For TCR sequencing, RNA was extracted from every sample and reverse transcribed into cDNA to serve as template. SuperScript III was used for first-strand cDNA synthesis, primed with a 2:1 mix of oligo-dT and random hexamers. A synthetic immune receptor repertoire was used to gauge amplification bias, and whatever bias remained was removed computationally. For the original study's pipeline: Raw reads were preprocessed to remove errors, and CDR3 was defined by IMGT conventions from the conserved cysteine to phenylalanine. To get clonality, Shannon entropy was normalized by log2 of the number of productive unique TCRs and the result was subtracted from 1. CD4 or CD8 identity of scalp clones was inferred by cross-referencing scalp TCRbeta sequences with sorted blood CD4 and CD8 repertoires. TCRdb limited this immuneACCESS table to in-frame rearrangements with V and J called. A share of clones is missing; checked studies link under half to unresolved V genes, and the rest is unexplained. D and trimming were read from the DNA, whereas the V and J calls and clone size are those reported in that table. The sample has around 100,000 clones on record, just under 60% of them singletons. The ten largest clones represent 15% to 20% of the sample.

On the study overall, not on this receptor specifically: Because the treated cohort was small and had just a single nonresponder, larger studies are needed to establish links between baseline CD8+ expansion and response. Resident alphabeta T cells in normal human skin are also sequenced, complicating scalp TCR repertoire analysis, unlike mouse skin dominated by gammadelta T cells. Many expanded lesional clones were found to persist in scalp and blood during tofacitinib treatment, and relapse after treatment cessation may be partly explained by this persistence. Compared with normal scalp, lesional scalp had higher clonality and more expanded CD8+ clones, particularly in alopecia totalis/universalis, a pattern that suggests antigenic drive. Compared with mice, TCR sequences shared between patients were less clear, possibly partly because of HLA diversity across the patient population. Tofacitinib significantly decreased scalp clonality and the number of expanded CD8+ clones among the top 100 scalp clones.

The rearrangement combines TRBV5-1 with TRBJ2-3, with TRBD1 as a weak D call on 6 bases. The origin of this receptor is a human donor with alopecia areata. The sequenced sample was CD8+ T cells sorted from blood, obtained between weeks 55 and 70, from a patient treated with tofacitinib. The nucleotide sequence is given as TGCGCCAGCAGCTTGCGGGACACCCAGGATACGCAGTATTTT. Translated, it gives CASSLRDTQDTQYF.